The 18 T cell receptor beta chains below all came from one sample that was sequenced in a study of T cell changes during pregnancy in multiple sclerosis. Produced via immunoSEQ multiplex PCR; TCRdb's table is partial and in-frame only. The sample yields tens of thousands of clones, about 90% seen once. The sample in question was CD4+ T cells from peripheral blood mononuclear cells, obtained in the third trimester of pregnancy. The receptors originated from a female donor in good health, enrolled as a control in a pregnancy study.

This clone was counted between two and nine times. This chain connects TRBV27 to TRBJ1-1; D remains ambiguous. The germline V gene has CDR1 MNHEY and CDR2 SMNVEV (reference sequence). V lost 0 bases, J lost 4 bases, and 9 bases lay in between. The CDR3 consists of 14 residues. CDR3 nucleotides: TGTGCCAGCAGTTTATCAGGACTACTCACTGAAGCTTTCTTT. Amino acid sequence: CASSLSGLLTEAFF.

The chain is built from TRBV19 and TRBJ2-1; 7 bases line up with TRBD1. The germline gives CDR1 LNHDA, CDR2 SQIVND (reference sequence). The ends lost 8 bases at V and 5 bases at J; junction bases unmatched: 12. The CDR3 covers 15 residues. CDR3 sequence reads: CASYSEGGSNNEQFF. DNA of the CDR3: TGTGCCAGTTACAGCGAAGGGGGCAGTAACAATGAGCAGTTCTTC.

V gene TRBV19 combines with J gene TRBJ1-5, with TRBD1 matching over 8 bases. The CDR3 is 13 residues long. Germline CDR1 and CDR2: LNHDA and SQIVND (reference sequence). V was pared by 4 bases and J by 7 bases, with 3 bases of the junction left unmatched. The DNA for the CDR3 is TGTGCCAGTAGTACCGACAGGGGACAGCCCCAGCATTTT. It yields the protein CASSTDRGQPQHF.

V usage is TRBV2 and J usage is TRBJ1-5; D unclear. Germline-derived CDR1 and CDR2 are SNHLY and FYNNEI. This CDR3 comprises 13 residues. V was trimmed by 1 base and J by 5 bases, leaving 6 bases between them. The CDR3 is CASSEERDQPQHF. DNA of the CDR3: TGTGCCAGCAGTGAAGAGCGTGATCAGCCCCAGCATTTT.

The chain recombines TRBV7-2 with TRBJ2-5; 7 nucleotides agree with TRBD2. Trimming took 5 bases from V and 9 from J; bases not matched to a gene: 12. The CDR3 consists of 14 residues. Germline CDR1 and CDR2: SGHTA and FQGNSA. The CDR3 loop reads CASSQLGSGKAQYF. The CDR3 DNA is TGTGCCAGCAGCCAGCTTGGGAGCGGGAAGGCCCAGTACTTC.

The rearrangement links TRBV7-3 to TRBJ2-2, with D tentatively TRBD2 (7 bases). Germline V CDR1 and CDR2: SGHTA, FQGTGA. CDR3 length equals 15 residues. V was shortened by 2 bases and J by 5 bases, with 12 bases between the two germline ends. The CDR3 protein is CASSLAGAQTGELFF. CDR3 DNA sequence: TGTGCCAGCAGCTTAGCGGGGGCTCAAACCGGGGAGCTGTTTTTT.

The chain employs TRBV15 and TRBJ2-7; possible D gene TRBD1, 6 bases. CDR3 length: 16 amino acids. CDR1 and CDR2 from the germline V gene are LNHNV and YYDKDF (reference sequence). V lost 0 bases, J lost 6 bases, and 18 bases lay in between. CDR3 protein: CATSRDIITGPGEQYF. The CDR3 coding sequence is TGTGCCACCAGCAGAGATATTATTACAGGGCCTGGCGAGCAGTACTTC. Full variable domain (outside the CDR3, taken from reference TRBV15 and TRBJ2-7): DAMVIQNPRYQVTQFGKPVTLSCSQTLNHNVMYWYQQKSSQAPKLLFHYYDKDFNNEADTPDNFQSRRPNTSFCFLDIRSPGLGDTAMYLCATSRDIITGPGEQYFGPGTRLTVT.

This chain joins TRBV7-9 and TRBJ1-3, with D maybe TRBD1 (5 bases). The V gene lost 1 base and the J gene lost 9 bases, with 16 bases spanning the gap. The CDR3 loop spans 15 amino acids. Germline lookup yields CDR1 SEHNR and CDR2 FQNEAQ (reference sequence). The CDR3 DNA follows: TGTGCCAGCAGCTTAGGGGCCGACGACGGGGGCACCATATATTTT. This gives the protein CASSLGADDGGTIYF.

The J gene is TRBJ1-2, the V gene TRBV7-2; 9 positions agree with TRBD1. The CDR3 is made up of 18 amino acids. The V gene end was trimmed by 4 bases and the J gene end by 2 bases; junction bases not matched to a gene: 14. Germline loops: CDR1 SGHTA, CDR2 FQGNSA. CDR3 residues: CASSSGGQGRLRNYGYTF. CDR3 coding DNA: TGTGCCAGCAGCTCCGGCGGACAGGGGAGACTTAGAAACTATGGCTACACCTTC. The complete variable domain, with remaining parts taken from reference TRBV7-2 and TRBJ1-2, reads GAGVSQSPSNKVTEKGKDVELRCDPISGHTALYWYRQSLGQGLEFLIYFQGNSAPDKSGLPSDRFSAERTGGSVSTLTIQRTQQEDSAVYLCASSSGGQGRLRNYGYTFGSGTRLTVV.

The CDR3 region is CASSGGLAGLQETQYF. In DNA, the CDR3 is TGTGCCAGCAGCGGGGGACTAGCGGGACTCCAAGAGACCCAGTACTTC. The V gene is TRBV5-4, the J gene TRBJ2-5, with 13 bases fitting TRBD2. Germline trimming cut 4 bases from V and 1 base from J; bases unmatched to any gene: 4. The CDR3 length is 16 residues. Germline V gene sequence: CDR1 SGHNT, CDR2 YYREEE (reference sequence). The whole variable domain, remainder taken from reference TRBV5-4 and TRBJ2-5, is ETGVTQSPTHLIKTRGQQVTLRCSSQSGHNTVSWYQQALGQGPQFIFQYYREEENGRGNFPPRFSGLQFPNYSSELNVNALELDDSALYLCASSGGLAGLQETQYFGPGTRLLVL.

This chain links TRBV30 with TRBJ1-2, with D possibly matching TRBD1 (5 bases). The CDR3 is 12 amino acids. Germline CDR1 GTSNPN, CDR2 SVGIG (reference sequence). V lost 1 base to trimming and J lost 6 bases, with 9 bases between them. The CDR3 DNA sequence: TGTGCCTGGAGTGGGACATTCGATGGCTACACCTTC. This sequence encodes CAWSGTFDGYTF.

The V call is TRBV5-6, the J call TRBJ1-5; TRBD1 matches 7 bases. Germline assignment: CDR1 SGHDT and CDR2 YYEEEE. The V gene end was trimmed by 2 bases and the J gene end by 0 bases; junction bases not matched to a gene: 5. This CDR3 contains 16 residues. The CDR3 DNA is TGTGCCAGCAGCTTAGCAGGGGGTAATAGCAATCAGCCCCAGCATTTT. It specifies CASSLAGGNSNQPQHF.

The rearrangement uses TRBV7-3 and TRBJ1-1; tentative D call: TRBD1 (6 bases). The length of the CDR3 is 14 residues. The germline V and J ends were trimmed by 4 bases and 11 bases, with 20 bases remaining between them. CDR1 is SGHTA and CDR2 is FQGTGA in the germline V gene. The CDR3 reads CASSSQGSEGRAFF. For the CDR3, the DNA is TGTGCCAGCAGCTCACAGGGCTCTGAGGGTCGGGCTTTCTTT.

The genes are TRBV11-3 and TRBJ2-1; 8 bases agree with TRBD2. This CDR3 spans 15 amino acids. Germline V gene sequence: CDR1 SGHNT, CDR2 YENEEA. The V gene end was trimmed by 0 bases and the J gene end by 2 bases; junction bases not matched to a gene: 0. CDR3 sequence reads: CASSLEGLAYNEQFF. DNA for the CDR3: TGTGCCAGCAGCTTAGAGGGACTAGCCTACAATGAGCAGTTCTTC.

This chain uses TRBV28 with TRBJ1-3; unclear D gene. The CDR3 loop spans 15 amino acids. V lost 3 bases to trimming and J lost 0 bases, with 9 bases between them. Germline-derived CDR1 and CDR2 are MDHEN and SYDVKM. CDR3 sequence reads: CASSFVGRSGNTIYF. The DNA for the CDR3 is TGTGCCAGCAGTTTCGTGGGCCGCTCTGGAAACACCATATATTTT.

The chain is built from TRBV29-1 and TRBJ2-5, with TRBD1 matching 9 bases. The CDR3 runs 13 residues. In germline, CDR1 is SQVTM, CDR2 ANQGSEA. The V segment lost 5 bases and the J segment 7 bases; nucleotides outside the gene matches: 8. The CDR3 bases are TGCAGCGTTAGGGACAGGGTTCAGGGGACCCAGTACTTC. This encodes CSVRDRVQGTQYF.

This clone was seen only a few times. Here the CDR3 DNA reads TGTGCCAGCAGCCAAGATGCGGGGAGCTCCTACGAGCAGTACTTC. Translation gives CASSQDAGSSYEQYF. The rearrangement uses TRBV4-2 and TRBJ2-7, with TRBD2 as a possible D gene (6 bases). This CDR3 region has 15 residues. Germline CDR1 reads LGHNA; CDR2 reads YNFKEQ. Trimming removed 0 bases from V and 0 bases from J, with 9 bases in between.

The chain employs TRBV19 and TRBJ1-6; no clear D. Deletions cut 9 bases from V and 8 bases from J, with 29 bases between. The germline gives CDR1 LNHDA, CDR2 SQIVND (reference sequence). CDR3 length: 18 residues. The CDR3 loop is CASTSPRSAGVCDSPLHF. Written as DNA, the CDR3 is TGTGCCAGCACCTCCCCCCGATCGGCGGGAGTGTGTGATTCACCCCTCCACTTT.